The clone carrying this T cell receptor (beta chain) has only a few counts. What it recognizes is unknown. The record originates from a study of T cell repertoires in cytomegalovirus infection. Study information: Public TCR beta signatures were indicative of both CMV infection and a matching HLA type.

TCRdb reprocessed the reads with MiXCR, giving one entry per CDR3 protein. Of around 260,000 distinct CDR3 sequences listed, about a quarter are singletons. Study findings and constraints: The cumulative frequency of public TCR beta families distinguished individuals who carried CMV together with the relevant HLA. CMV-specific TCR beta clonotypes restricted by HLA-C were the ones dominating the ex vivo response.

The germline V and J ends were trimmed by 3 bases and 5 bases, with 5 bases remaining between them. This CDR3 has 13 residues. Germline V gene data show CDR1 as WSHSY and CDR2 as SAAADI. Sequencing was done on a sample of PBMCs. The origin of this receptor is a human donor in good health (CMV status not recorded). Some clones in this sample may be carry-over from other donors' samples. The chain joins TRBV10-2 to TRBJ1-6, with D hard to call. This CDR3 reads CASSEADNSPLHF. For the CDR3, the DNA is TGCGCCAGCAGTGAAGCCGATAATTCACCCCTCCACTTT.